The sequence of this T cell receptor (beta chain) was determined in a study of glioma-infiltrating T cells. As regards this clonotype: Being one base from a much bigger clone, this may be a read error.

TCR alpha and beta CDR3 regions were amplified from RNA using iRepertoire nested multiplex PCR. MiXCR, run by TCRdb on the multiplex PCR reads, gives a single entry per CDR3 protein. The profile shows tens of thousands of distinct CDR3 sequences, around 42% of them singletons. CDR3 length: 17 amino acids. The germline V gene has CDR1 SGHTA and CDR2 FQGNSA. This TCR was recovered from a human donor with low-grade glioma or glioblastoma, undergoing nonglioma brain surgery, or in good health (not recorded which). The sequenced material came from glioma tissue, nonneoplastic brain tissue, or PBMCs (not recorded which). This chain links TRBV7-2 with TRBJ2-6; TRBD2 might be the D (6 bases). This CDR3 reads CVSSLVGGNSGANVLTF. The CDR3 DNA reads TGTGTCAGCAGCTTAGTTGGGGGGAACTCTGGGGCCAACGTCCTGACTTTC.